This TCR beta chain is from a study of T cell responses to AZD1222 COVID-19 vaccine. Worth noting for this clone: What it binds is unknown.

Study-level points and caveats: Sampling captured repertoires only after the peak T cell response.

Using immunoSEQ multiplex PCR, the repertoire was profiled, and TCRdb retains in-frame clones only, with some absent. The sample lists around 160,000 clones, 88% occurring once. Specimen: peripheral blood, collected on day 0 of AZD1222 vaccination. The source of this sequence is an adult in good health.

CDR3 sequence reads: CASSLDSQGGTEAFF. DNA of the CDR3: TGTGCCAGCAGCTTAGACTCACAGGGGGGGACTGAAGCTTTCTTT. The chain recombines TRBV7-2 with TRBJ1-1, with 8 bases lining up with TRBD1. With 1 base clipped from V and 5 bases from J, the junction kept 6 bases outside the gene matches. The germline CDR1 and CDR2 sequences are SGHTA and FQGNSA. The CDR3 covers 15 residues.